These T cell receptor beta chains were read from a single sample in a study of glioma-infiltrating T cells after dendritic cell vaccination. Some clones are missing from TCRdb's copy, which holds only in-frame ones; the method was immunoSEQ multiplex PCR. This sample yields about 65,000 clones, of which approximately 86% are seen a single time; under 14% belongs to the top ten. Sample: blood, taken after dendritic cell vaccination. These receptors were collected from a human donor with glioblastoma. Both conserved end residues are part of each CDR3.

j_gene: TRBJ2-7
v_gene: TRBV4-3
CDR3aa: CASSQAQNQPYEQYF

j_gene: TRBJ1-2
v_gene: TRBV9
CDR3aa: CASSEGFGGYTF

j_gene: TRBJ2-7
v_gene: TRBV7-9
CDR3aa: CASRFGGAGYEQYF

j_gene: TRBJ1-2
v_gene: TRBV6-6
CDR3aa: CASSYQWHYTF

j_gene: TRBJ1-4
v_gene: TRBV23-1
CDR3aa: CASPKGTVNEKLFF

j_gene: TRBJ2-7
v_gene: TRBV6-1
CDR3aa: CAITGLRQHEQYF

j_gene: TRBJ2-7
v_gene: TRBV13
CDR3aa: CASSSHPDRSSYEQYF

j_gene: TRBJ1-1
v_gene: TRBV5-1
CDR3aa: CASSLGGNTEAFF

j_gene: .
v_gene: TRBV25-1
CDR3aa: CASSEPHGGSSYEQYF

j_gene: TRBJ2-5
v_gene: TRBV7-6
CDR3aa: CASSFLQVAGALQGTQYF

j_gene: TRBJ2-5
v_gene: TRBV9
CDR3aa: CASSVAPTGGREAQYF

j_gene: TRBJ2-7
v_gene: TRBV5-6
CDR3aa: CASSLVYGKYEQYF

j_gene: TRBJ2-2
v_gene: TRBV1
CDR3aa: CTSSQDKGLAGGGTGELFF

j_gene: TRBJ2-5
v_gene: TRBV2
CDR3aa: CASSEGTSGNYRRETQYF

j_gene: TRBJ1-1
v_gene: TRBV6-5
CDR3aa: CASSYSQKEAFF

j_gene: TRBJ2-1
v_gene: TRBV14
CDR3aa: CASSEINNEQFF

j_gene: TRBJ1-4
v_gene: TRBV2
CDR3aa: CASSGGGATNEKLFF

j_gene: TRBJ2-1
v_gene: TRBV5-1
CDR3aa: CASSLVPIGGNEQFF

j_gene: TRBJ2-3
v_gene: TRBV11-2
CDR3aa: CASSLDLNRGTDTQYF

j_gene: TRBJ1-3
v_gene: TRBV6-1
CDR3aa: CASRELSSGNTIYF

j_gene: TRBJ2-3
v_gene: TRBV28
CDR3aa: CASSSRSRGGDTQYF

j_gene: TRBJ2-3
v_gene: TRBV10-2
CDR3aa: CASRAGYADTQYF

j_gene: TRBJ2-1
v_gene: TRBV9
CDR3aa: CASSVASGTSGSPEQFF

j_gene: TRBJ1-1
v_gene: TRBV6-1
CDR3aa: CASLGGGTTEAFF

j_gene: TRBJ1-5
v_gene: TRBV5-1
CDR3aa: CASSLEGAGQPQHF

j_gene: TRBJ1-2
v_gene: TRBV6-4
CDR3aa: CANEGREVNYGYTF

j_gene: TRBJ2-3
v_gene: TRBV15
CDR3aa: CATSRGGSGRATDTQYF

j_gene: TRBJ2-2
v_gene: TRBV2
CDR3aa: CASSRQGANTGELFF

j_gene: TRBJ2-2
v_gene: TRBV7-2
CDR3aa: CASSFQYTGELFF

j_gene: TRBJ2-1
v_gene: TRBV10-1
CDR3aa: CASSESTPGLAEYNEQFF

j_gene: TRBJ2-4
v_gene: TRBV23-1
CDR3aa: CASSQLPHPGQGNIQYF

j_gene: TRBJ2-7
v_gene: TRBV13
CDR3aa: CASSLPGLYEQYF

j_gene: TRBJ2-1
v_gene: TRBV19
CDR3aa: CASSMRDSYNEQFF

j_gene: TRBJ2-2
v_gene: TRBV25-1
CDR3aa: CASSGDSGTGNTGELFF

j_gene: TRBJ2-4
v_gene: TRBV2
CDR3aa: CASRPMGQGAKNIQYF

j_gene: TRBJ2-1
v_gene: TRBV11-3
CDR3aa: CASQWASGSPSEQFF

j_gene: TRBJ2-7
v_gene: TRBV4-1
CDR3aa: CASSQVPGGFLTYEQYF

j_gene: TRBJ1-1
v_gene: TRBV2
CDR3aa: CASRKDSQTPAFF

j_gene: TRBJ2-3
v_gene: TRBV29-1
CDR3aa: CSVRTGNTDTQYF

j_gene: TRBJ1-2
v_gene: TRBV2
CDR3aa: CASLAGFIYGYTF

j_gene: TRBJ2-5
v_gene: TRBV5-1
CDR3aa: CASSLEGLTSGTGETQYF

j_gene: TRBJ1-4
v_gene: TRBV19
CDR3aa: CASSLRVGSEKLFF

j_gene: TRBJ1-6
v_gene: TRBV7-9
CDR3aa: CASSLSRDTGPPLHF

j_gene: TRBJ1-2
v_gene: TRBV12-5
CDR3aa: CASGFGERSNYGYTF

j_gene: TRBJ2-2
v_gene: TRBV5-1
CDR3aa: CASSNTGTGASGELFF

j_gene: TRBJ2-5
v_gene: TRBV6-1
CDR3aa: CASSPLRGGQETQYF

j_gene: TRBJ2-7
v_gene: TRBV6-5
CDR3aa: CASSPGTYEQYF

j_gene: TRBJ2-2
v_gene: TRBV5-1
CDR3aa: CASSPEATGELFF

j_gene: TRBJ2-7
v_gene: TRBV10-1
CDR3aa: CASSDTGYEQYF

j_gene: TRBJ2-5
v_gene: TRBV9
CDR3aa: CASSVGGAGRETQYF

j_gene: TRBJ2-5
v_gene: TRBV6-5
CDR3aa: CASTSVETQYF

j_gene: TRBJ1-1
v_gene: TRBV15
CDR3aa: CATSTYGQESRSTEAFF

j_gene: TRBJ1-1
v_gene: TRBV7-9
CDR3aa: CASSLTGGMNTEAFF

j_gene: TRBJ2-5
v_gene: TRBV16
CDR3aa: CASSQSGVQLETQYF

j_gene: TRBJ1-1
v_gene: TRBV5-1
CDR3aa: CASRPGTGGNTEAFF